The 23 T cell receptor beta chains in this list originate from one sample, sequenced in a study of cytomegalovirus exposure and HLA in healthy donors. Method: immunoSEQ multiplex PCR; TCRdb's copy keeps in-frame clones and lacks some. This table has under 95,000 clones, under 95% appearing once. The sequenced sample consisted of PBMCs. These receptors all come from a man younger than 45 in good health and CMV-seronegative.

This clone was recorded once. The V call is TRBV5-1, the J call TRBJ1-2; D is ambiguous. Looked up from germline, CDR1 is SGHRS and CDR2 is YFSETQ. The CDR3 length is 14 residues. Trimming shortened V by 4 bases and J by 4 bases, and 14 bases separated the two germline ends. The CDR3 loop reads CASSSPSGSYGYTF. The CDR3 DNA reads as TGCGCCAGCAGCAGCCCGTCGGGAAGCTATGGCTACACCTTC.

The CDR3 coding sequence is TGTGCCAGCAACCCCCCCAGGGGGGACACTGAAGCTTTCTTT. Amino acids: CASNPPRGDTEAFF. The chain recombines TRBV9 with TRBJ1-1, with 7 nucleotides matching TRBD1. This CDR3 spans 14 amino acids. J gave up 3 bases and V 6 bases, and 8 bases lay outside the gene matches. Germline V CDR1 and CDR2: SGDLS, YYNGEE. The whole variable domain, filled in from reference TRBV9 and TRBJ1-1, reads DSGVTQTPKHLITATGQRVTLRCSPRSGDLSVYWYQQSLDQGLQFLIQYYNGEERAKGNILERFSAQQFPDLHSELNLSSLELGDSALYFCASNPPRGDTEAFFGQGTRLTVV.

The chain carries TRBV19 and TRBJ1-1; 8 positions agree with TRBD1. V was clipped by 2 bases and J by 6 bases; unmatched bases: 8. This CDR3 spans 15 amino acids. CDR1 is LNHDA and CDR2 is SQIVND in the germline V gene (reference sequence). This CDR3 reads CASSITPSTGAEAFF. The CDR3 DNA follows: TGTGCCAGTAGTATAACCCCCTCGACAGGGGCTGAAGCTTTCTTT.

V gene TRBV9 combines with J gene TRBJ2-5, with 7 bases lining up with TRBD2. With V trimmed by 0 bases and J by 2 bases, 4 bases remained unmatched. Looked up from germline, CDR1 is SGDLS and CDR2 is YYNGEE. The CDR3 contains 15 residues. The CDR3 nucleotides are TGTGCCAGCAGCGTAGTGGGCGGGAGTCAAGAGACCCAGTACTTC. Its protein product is CASSVVGGSQETQYF.

The rearrangement uses TRBV10-3 and TRBJ1-2; tentatively, D is TRBD1 (6 bases). Trimming stripped 11 bases from V and 5 bases from J, with 15 bases between. Per the germline V gene, CDR1 is ENHRY and CDR2 is SYGVKD. This CDR3 contains 12 residues. CDR3 protein: CAYQGGDYGYTF. DNA of the CDR3: TGTGCCTATCAAGGGGGGGATTATGGCTACACCTTC.

This sequence joins TRBV27 and TRBJ1-4; TRBD1 matches 9 bases. V shed 6 bases and J 12 bases; nucleotides not matched to a gene: 14. The CDR3 has 15 amino acids. Germline-derived CDR1 and CDR2 are MNHEY and SMNVEV (reference sequence). This CDR3 reads CASSTYPGQGGELFF. The CDR3 DNA reads TGTGCCAGCAGCACCTATCCGGGACAGGGTGGAGAACTGTTTTTT.

The chain couples TRBV12-5 to TRBJ2-5; TRBD2 matches at 8 bases. CDR1 is LGHNT and CDR2 is FRNRAP in the germline V gene. The CDR3 loop spans 19 amino acids. The V segment lost 2 bases and the J segment 10 bases; nucleotides outside the gene matches: 24. CDR3: CASGLPRGWFSGGARDQYF. The CDR3 nucleotides read TGTGCTAGTGGTTTGCCACGGGGGTGGTTCAGCGGGGGCGCCCGGGACCAGTACTTC.

This clone was seen once. This chain joins TRBV28 and TRBJ2-4, with TRBD2 as a possible D gene (6 bases). V was trimmed by 5 bases and J by 4 bases, leaving 18 bases between them. The CDR3 contains 16 residues. Germline CDR1 reads MDHEN; CDR2 reads SYDVKM. The CDR3 reads CASSLQPRDWKNIQYF. In DNA form, the CDR3 reads TGTGCCAGCAGTCTACAACCCCGGGACTGGAAAAACATTCAGTACTTC.

The chain links TRBV10-3 to TRBJ1-1; maybe TRBD1 (6 bases). CDR3 length: 14 residues. Germline loops: CDR1 ENHRY, CDR2 SYGVKD. Trimming stripped 5 bases from V and 3 bases from J, with 13 bases between. CDR3 in DNA: TGTGCCATCAGTCGTACAGGGAGCGACACTGAAGCTTTCTTT. This translates into CAISRTGSDTEAFF.

The chain has TRBV7-6 and TRBJ2-5; tentative D call: TRBD1 (5 bases). CDR1 and CDR2 (germline): SGHVS, FNYEAQ. With 1 base removed from V and 3 bases from J, the gap between germline ends came to 12 bases. The CDR3 length is 15 residues. The CDR3 region has the DNA TGTGCCAGCAGCTTAGTTCCAGACAGAAAAGAGACCCAGTACTTC. Protein product: CASSLVPDRKETQYF.

V and J are TRBV21-1 and TRBJ2-5; the listed D gene, TRBD2, was not tested against the DNA. TRBV21-1 is noted as a pseudogene. The CDR3 is made up of 11 amino acids. CDR3 bases: TGTGCCAGCAGCACGGTAGAGACCCAGTACTTC. Translated: CASSTVETQYF.

The chain employs TRBV6-1 and TRBJ2-2; TRBD2 agrees at 9 bases. The V gene's germline CDR1 is MNHNS and CDR2 SASEGT. J lost 0 bases, V lost 4 bases, and 0 bases had no gene match. The CDR3 is 15 amino acids. CDR3 coding DNA: TGTGCCAGCAGTGGACTAGCGGCGAACACCGGGGAGCTGTTTTTT. It encodes CASSGLAANTGELFF.

In its sample, this clone was seen once. The chain has TRBV6-4 and TRBJ2-1, with a tentative D call TRBD1 (6 bases). The CDR3 totals 13 residues. Germline CDR1 is MRHNA and CDR2 is SNTAGT. Trimming shortened V by 3 bases and J by 6 bases, and 9 bases separated the two germline ends. The CDR3 region is CASSEGTTNEQFF. CDR3 bases: TGTGCCAGCAGTGAAGGGACAACCAATGAGCAGTTCTTC.

V gene TRBV5-1 combines with J gene TRBJ2-5, with a weak D call TRBD2 (5 bases). CDR3 size: 17 residues. Trimming pared 0 bases from V and 3 bases from J, leaving 18 bases between. Germline V gives CDR1 SGHRS, CDR2 YFSETQ. CDR3 in DNA: TGCGCCAGCAGCTTGGGGCGTTTCGACTATAGGGAAGAGACCCAGTACTTC. It codes for CASSLGRFDYREETQYF.

Regarding this clone: Its ends do not fully match the called genes, so a read error is possible. The rearrangement uses TRBV7-7 and TRBJ2-1, with 7 bases fitting TRBD2. Germline V CDR1 and CDR2: SSHAT, FNYEAQ (reference sequence). The CDR3 is 14 residues long. CDR3 DNA: TGTGCTAGCAGCTCTAGCGGAAAAAACAATGAGCAGTTCTTC. It is translated as CASSSSGKNNEQFF.

V usage is TRBV15 and J usage is TRBJ2-1; 12 bases are shared with TRBD2. Germline V gene sequence: CDR1 LNHNV, CDR2 YYDKDF (reference sequence). Trimming at V came to 3 bases and at J to 4 bases, leaving 7 bases not matched to a gene. The CDR3 runs 17 residues. Here the CDR3 reads CATSRDGLAGTYNEQFF. CDR3 coding DNA: TGTGCCACCAGCAGGGATGGACTAGCGGGAACGTACAATGAGCAGTTCTTC. The full variable domain, completed using reference TRBV15 and TRBJ2-1, is DAMVIQNPRYQVTQFGKPVTLSCSQTLNHNVMYWYQQKSSQAPKLLFHYYDKDFNNEADTPDNFQSRRPNTSFCFLDIRSPGLGDTAMYLCATSRDGLAGTYNEQFFGPGTRLTVL.

This chain links TRBV27 with TRBJ1-2, with 7 bases that match TRBD1. CDR1 and CDR2 (germline): MNHEY, SMNVEV (reference sequence). V was pared by 5 bases and J by 7 bases, with 10 bases of the junction left unmatched. This CDR3 is built from 14 residues. CDR3 residues: CASSTAGGLGGYTF. The CDR3 region has the DNA TGTGCCAGCAGTACCGCAGGGGGTTTGGGTGGCTACACCTTC.

The V gene is TRBV6-4, the J gene TRBJ2-1; 10 bases agree with TRBD1. After removal of 6 bases from V and 8 bases from J, the junction contained 10 bases not matched to a gene. This CDR3 region has 15 residues. The V gene's germline CDR1 is MRHNA and CDR2 SNTAGT. The CDR3 region is CASSKSGDRGHEQFF. The CDR3 DNA follows: TGTGCCAGCAGCAAATCGGGGGACAGGGGCCATGAGCAGTTCTTC.

This clone occurred once. The chain couples TRBV7-9 to TRBJ2-3, with 9 bases that match TRBD2. Unmatched junction bases numbered 9, after V lost 5 bases and J lost 3 bases. The CDR3 extends over 16 amino acids. The germline V gene encodes CDR1 SEHNR and CDR2 FQNEAQ (reference sequence). This CDR3 is CASSPIAGAGTDTQYF. CDR3 bases: TGTGCCAGCAGCCCGATAGCGGGGGCCGGTACAGATACGCAGTATTTT.

The V gene is TRBV7-9, the J gene TRBJ1-4; TRBD1 is a possible D gene (5 bases). Germline V CDR1 and CDR2: SEHNR, FQNEAQ (reference sequence). Trimming stripped 4 bases from V and 0 bases from J, with 9 bases between. The CDR3 spans 15 residues. The CDR3 spells CASSSGQPTNEKLFF. In nucleotides, the CDR3 is TGTGCCAGCAGCTCAGGACAACCAACTAATGAAAAACTGTTTTTT.

CDR3 loop: CASSLGQSRGNQPQHF. The CDR3 region has the DNA TGTGCCAGCTCATTAGGACAGTCCCGGGGCAATCAGCCCCAGCATTTT. This sequence joins TRBV7-6 and TRBJ1-5; tentatively, D is TRBD1 (6 bases). V shed 8 bases and J shed 2 bases, with 19 bases lying between them. The CDR3 sequence is 16 residues long. The germline CDR1 and CDR2 sequences are SGHVS and FNYEAQ.

The rearrangement uses TRBV10-3 and TRBJ1-1; 8 bases line up with TRBD1. CDR1 is ENHRY, CDR2 SYGVKD, per germline. The CDR3 sequence is 13 residues long. V shed 5 bases, J shed 3 bases, and the junction held 2 bases outside the gene matches. The CDR3 loop reads CAISSQGDTEAFF. The DNA for the CDR3 is TGTGCCATCAGTTCACAGGGGGACACTGAAGCTTTCTTT.

This clone has a single count. The chain uses TRBV7-8 and TRBJ2-3; no firm D call. V dropped 1 base and J dropped 3 bases, with 5 bases sitting between them. The length of the CDR3 is 13 residues. The germline CDR1 and CDR2 sequences are SGHVS and FQNEAQ. Here the CDR3 reads CASSLDNTDTQYF. The CDR3 DNA reads as TGTGCCAGCAGCTTAGATAATACAGATACGCAGTATTTT.